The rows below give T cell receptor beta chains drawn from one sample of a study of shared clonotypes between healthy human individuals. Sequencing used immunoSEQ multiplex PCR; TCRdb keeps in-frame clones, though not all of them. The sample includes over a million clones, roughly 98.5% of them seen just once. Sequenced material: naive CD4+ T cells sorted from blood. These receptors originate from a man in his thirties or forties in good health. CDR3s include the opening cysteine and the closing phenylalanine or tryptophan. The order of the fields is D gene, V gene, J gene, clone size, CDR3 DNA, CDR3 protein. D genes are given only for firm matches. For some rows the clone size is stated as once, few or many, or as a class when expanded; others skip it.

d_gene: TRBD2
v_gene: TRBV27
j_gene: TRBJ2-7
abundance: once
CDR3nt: TGTGCCAGCAGTTTACAGGGACTAGCGGGAGTCGGTGCCTACGAGCAGTACTTC
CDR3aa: CASSLQGLAGVGAYEQYF

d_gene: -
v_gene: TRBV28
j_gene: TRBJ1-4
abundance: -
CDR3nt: TGTGCCAGCAGGCAGTCTGTGGGGTATGAAAAACTGTTTTTT
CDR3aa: CASRQSVGYEKLFF

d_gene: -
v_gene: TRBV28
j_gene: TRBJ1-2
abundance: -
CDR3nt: TGTGCCAGCAGTTTTCAGGGCTGGGAAGGCTACACCTTC
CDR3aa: CASSFQGWEGYTF

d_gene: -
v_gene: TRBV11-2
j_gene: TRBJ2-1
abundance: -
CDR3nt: TGTGCCAGCAGCGGCCTGCCCCCCAATGAGCAGTTCTTC
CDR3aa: CASSGLPPNEQFF

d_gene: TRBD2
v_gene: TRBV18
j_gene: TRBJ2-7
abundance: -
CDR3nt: TGTGCCAGCTCACCCGGGGGGTCGGCGTACGAGCAGTACTTC
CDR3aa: CASSPGGSAYEQYF

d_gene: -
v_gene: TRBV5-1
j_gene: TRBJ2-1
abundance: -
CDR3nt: TGCGCCAGCAGCTTGGGGGGGATGGATGAGCAGTTCTTC
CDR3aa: CASSLGGMDEQFF

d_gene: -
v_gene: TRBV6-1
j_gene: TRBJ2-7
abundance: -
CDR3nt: TGTGCCAGCAGTGGGCCCCAAGAGAGGGGATTC
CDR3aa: CASSGPQERGF

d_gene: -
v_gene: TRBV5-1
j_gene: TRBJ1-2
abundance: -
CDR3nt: TGCGCCAGCAGCTTATCTAGAGGTCAGAATGGCTACACCTTC
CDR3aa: CASSLSRGQNGYTF

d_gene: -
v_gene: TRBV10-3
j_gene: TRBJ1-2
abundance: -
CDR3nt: TGTGCCATCACCGTCGGGGCGCGGGGTTATGGCTACACCTTC
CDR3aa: CAITVGARGYGYTF

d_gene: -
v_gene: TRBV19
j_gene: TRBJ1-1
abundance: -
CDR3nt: TGTGCCAGTAGTATTGGGGACCCCACTGAAGCTTTCTTT
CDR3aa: CASSIGDPTEAFF

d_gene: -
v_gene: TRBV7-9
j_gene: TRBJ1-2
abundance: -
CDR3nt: TGTGCCAGCAGCTTGGATTCAGCAGGATCTGGCTACACCTTC
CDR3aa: CASSLDSAGSGYTF

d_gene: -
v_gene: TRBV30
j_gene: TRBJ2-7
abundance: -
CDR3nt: TGTGCCTGGAACGCTGGACGCCGCTCCTACGAGCAGTACTTC
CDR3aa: CAWNAGRRSYEQYF

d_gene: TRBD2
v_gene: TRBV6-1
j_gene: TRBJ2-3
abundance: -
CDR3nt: TGTGCCAGCAGTGTTGGGTCTAGCGGGAGGGTATCAGATACGCAGTATTTT
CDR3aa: CASSVGSSGRVSDTQYF

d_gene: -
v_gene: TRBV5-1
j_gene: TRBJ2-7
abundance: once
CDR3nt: TGCGCCAGCAGCTCGGGACTGGTTTACGAGCAGTACTTC
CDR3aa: CASSSGLVYEQYF

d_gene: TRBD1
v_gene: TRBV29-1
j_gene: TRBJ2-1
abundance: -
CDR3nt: TGCAGCGTTCAGAGGACAGGGGTTCTGGGCGATGAGCAGTTCTTC
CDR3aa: CSVQRTGVLGDEQFF

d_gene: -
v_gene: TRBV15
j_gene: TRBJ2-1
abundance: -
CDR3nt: TGTGCCACCAGCAGAGAGCCGGAGGGCCAGTACAATGAGCAGTTCTTC
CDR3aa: CATSREPEGQYNEQFF